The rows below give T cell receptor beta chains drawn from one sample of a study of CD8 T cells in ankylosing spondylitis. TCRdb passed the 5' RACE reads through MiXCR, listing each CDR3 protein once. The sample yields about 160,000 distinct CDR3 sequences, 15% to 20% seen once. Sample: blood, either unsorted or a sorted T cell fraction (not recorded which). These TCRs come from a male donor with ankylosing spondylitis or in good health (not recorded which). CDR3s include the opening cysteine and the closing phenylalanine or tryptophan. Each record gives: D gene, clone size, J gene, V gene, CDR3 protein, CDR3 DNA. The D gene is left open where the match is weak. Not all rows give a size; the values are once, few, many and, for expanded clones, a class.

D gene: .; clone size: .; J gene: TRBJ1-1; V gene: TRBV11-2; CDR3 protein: CASSLDHGAANTEAFF; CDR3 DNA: TGTGCCAGCAGCTTAGATCATGGGGCCGCGAACACTGAAGCTTTCTTT
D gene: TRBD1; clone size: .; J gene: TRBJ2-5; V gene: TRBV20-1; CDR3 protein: CSAVVGTGAQETQYF; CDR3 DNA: TGCAGTGCTGTGGTAGGGACAGGGGCACAAGAGACCCAGTACTTC
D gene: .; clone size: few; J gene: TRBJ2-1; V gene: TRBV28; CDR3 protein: CASSLKAWQFF; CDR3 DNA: TGTGCCAGCAGTTTAAAGGCGTGGCAGTTCTTC
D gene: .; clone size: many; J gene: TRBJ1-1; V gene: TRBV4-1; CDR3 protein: CASSLNRFRGGTEAFF; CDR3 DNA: TGCGCCAGCAGCCTTAATCGGTTCAGGGGAGGGACTGAAGCTTTCTTT
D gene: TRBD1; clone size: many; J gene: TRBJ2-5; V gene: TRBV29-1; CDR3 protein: CSGGTDQGTQYF; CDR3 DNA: TGCAGCGGAGGGACAGACCAAGGGACCCAGTACTTC
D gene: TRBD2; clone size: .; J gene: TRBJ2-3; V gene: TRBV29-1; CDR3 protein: CSVTPLAGANTQYF; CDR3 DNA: TGCAGCGTGACCCCACTAGCGGGAGCTAATACGCAGTATTTT
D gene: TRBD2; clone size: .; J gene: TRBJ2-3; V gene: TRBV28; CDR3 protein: CASSTGQGLAGGADTQYF; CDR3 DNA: TGTGCCAGCAGTACCGGACAGGGACTAGCGGGAGGAGCAGATACGCAGTATTTT
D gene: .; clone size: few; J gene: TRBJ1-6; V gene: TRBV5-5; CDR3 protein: CASSLSAGFNSPLHF; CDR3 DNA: TGTGCCAGCAGCTTGAGCGCAGGGTTCAATTCACCCCTCCACTTT
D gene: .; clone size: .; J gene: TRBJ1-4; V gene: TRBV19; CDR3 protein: CASSSAGLSSGLFF; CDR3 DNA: TGTGCCAGTAGTTCCGCGGGCCTGTCCTCCGGGCTGTTTTTT
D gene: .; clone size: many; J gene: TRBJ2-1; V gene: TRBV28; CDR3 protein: CASSLIPSSSYNEQFF; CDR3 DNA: TGTGCCAGCAGTCTAATACCTTCTAGCTCCTACAATGAGCAGTTCTTC
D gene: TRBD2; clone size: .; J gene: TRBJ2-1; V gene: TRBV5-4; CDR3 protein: CASSLTSGTNNEQFF; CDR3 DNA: TGTGCCAGCAGCTTGACTAGCGGGACGAACAATGAGCAGTTCTTC
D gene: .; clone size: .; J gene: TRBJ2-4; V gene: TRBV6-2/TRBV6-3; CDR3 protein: CASRTGLRNIQYF; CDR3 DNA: TGTGCCAGCAGAACAGGGCTCAGGAACATTCAGTACTTC
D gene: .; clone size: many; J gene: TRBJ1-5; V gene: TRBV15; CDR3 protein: CATSSDPNRGILNQPQHF; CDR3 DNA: TGTGCCACCAGCAGTGACCCGAACCGAGGGATACTCAATCAGCCCCAGCATTTT
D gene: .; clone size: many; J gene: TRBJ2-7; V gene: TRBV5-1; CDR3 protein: CASSLTRDSARYEQYF; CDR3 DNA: TGCGCCAGCAGCCTGACACGGGACTCAGCCCGCTACGAGCAGTACTTC
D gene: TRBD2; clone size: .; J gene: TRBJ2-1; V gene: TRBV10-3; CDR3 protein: CAITLTSGASPYNEQFF; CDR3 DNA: TGTGCCATCACCCTCACTAGCGGAGCCTCTCCATACAATGAGCAGTTCTTC
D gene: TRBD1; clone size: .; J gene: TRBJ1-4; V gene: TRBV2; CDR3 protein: CAFSIDRLGQRATNEKLFF; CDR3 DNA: TGTGCCTTCAGCATAGACCGATTGGGACAGCGAGCAACTAATGAAAAACTGTTTTTT
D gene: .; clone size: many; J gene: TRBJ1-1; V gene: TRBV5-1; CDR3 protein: CASSLEALGTEAFF; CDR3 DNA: TGCGCCAGCAGCTTGGAGGCTCTGGGCACTGAAGCTTTCTTT
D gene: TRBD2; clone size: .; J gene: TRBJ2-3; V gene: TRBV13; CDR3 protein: CASSLPGLAGGLADTQYF; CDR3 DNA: TGTGCCAGCAGCTTGCCGGGACTAGCGGGAGGGCTTGCAGATACGCAGTATTTT
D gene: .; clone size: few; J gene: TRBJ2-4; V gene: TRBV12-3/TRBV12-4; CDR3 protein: CASSLNSLAKNIQYF; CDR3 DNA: TGTGCCAGCAGTTTAAACAGCTTAGCCAAAAACATTCAGTACTTC
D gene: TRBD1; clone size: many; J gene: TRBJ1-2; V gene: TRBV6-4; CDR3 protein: CASSDWGQGRISYGYTF; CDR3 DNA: TGTGCCAGCAGTGACTGGGGACAGGGGAGGATCAGCTATGGCTACACCTTC
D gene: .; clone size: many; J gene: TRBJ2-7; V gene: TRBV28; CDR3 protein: CASSFKGEQYF; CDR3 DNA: TGTGCCAGCAGTTTTAAGGGGGAGCAGTACTTC
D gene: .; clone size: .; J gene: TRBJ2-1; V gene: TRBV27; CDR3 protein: CASRTGINEQFF; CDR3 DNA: TGTGCCAGCAGGACAGGAATCAATGAGCAGTTCTTC
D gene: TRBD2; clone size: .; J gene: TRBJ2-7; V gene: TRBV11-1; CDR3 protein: CASSLGTTLGEQYF; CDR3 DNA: TGTGCCAGCAGCTTGGGGACTACCCTAGGGGAGCAGTACTTC
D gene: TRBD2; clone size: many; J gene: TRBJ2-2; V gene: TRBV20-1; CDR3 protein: CSAPRPLAGAGELFF; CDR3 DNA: TGCAGTGCCCCCAGGCCGCTAGCGGGAGCCGGGGAGCTGTTTTTT
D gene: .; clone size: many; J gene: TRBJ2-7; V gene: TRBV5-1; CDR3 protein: CASSLERAKIYEQYF; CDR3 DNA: TGCGCCAGCAGCTTGGAGAGGGCAAAAATCTACGAGCAGTACTTC
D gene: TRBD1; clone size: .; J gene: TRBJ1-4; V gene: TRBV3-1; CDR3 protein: CASSRGGTGEEKLFF; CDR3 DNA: TGTGCCAGCAGCCGAGGAGGGACAGGGGAGGAAAAACTGTTTTTT
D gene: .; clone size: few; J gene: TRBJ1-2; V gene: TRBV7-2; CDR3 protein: CASSFYGYTF; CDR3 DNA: TGTGCCAGCAGCTTCTATGGCTACACCTTC
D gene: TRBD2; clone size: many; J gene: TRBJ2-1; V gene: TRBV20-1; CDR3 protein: CSAIPRLAGLNEQFF; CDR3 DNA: TGCAGTGCTATCCCGAGACTAGCGGGACTGAATGAGCAGTTCTTC
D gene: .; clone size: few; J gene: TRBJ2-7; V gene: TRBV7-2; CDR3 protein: CASSPGRLSYEQYF; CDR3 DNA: TGTGCCAGCAGCCCCGGTCGTCTCTCCTACGAGCAGTACTTC
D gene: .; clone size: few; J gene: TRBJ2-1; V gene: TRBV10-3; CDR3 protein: CAISELVSGYNEQFF; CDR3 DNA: TGTGCCATCAGTGAGCTAGTTAGCGGATACAATGAGCAGTTCTTC
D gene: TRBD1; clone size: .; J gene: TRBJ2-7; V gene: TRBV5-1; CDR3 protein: CASSSTGGDYEQYF; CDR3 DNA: TGCGCCAGCAGCTCAACAGGGGGCGACTACGAGCAGTACTTC